The next 17 T cell receptor beta chains were all read from a single sample in a study of blood T cell repertoires in COVID-19. Produced via immunoSEQ multiplex PCR; TCRdb's table is partial and in-frame only. Of roughly 140,000 clones in the sample, roughly 80% were seen once. The specimen sequenced was PBMCs or T cells enriched from blood (not recorded which). These receptors were taken from a woman between 35 and 50 years old who had recovered from COVID-19.

This clone was seen a handful of times. The rearrangement joins TRBV7-6 to TRBJ1-1; 7 positions agree with TRBD1. J was trimmed by 6 bases and V by 1 base; bases with no gene match: 11. This CDR3 region has 16 residues. CDR1 and CDR2 from the germline V gene are SGHVS and FNYEAQ. The CDR3 loop reads CASSLVGQSEQSEAFF. DNA for the CDR3: TGTGCCAGCAGCTTAGTGGGACAGAGCGAGCAATCTGAAGCTTTCTTT.

V is TRBV2 and J is TRBJ1-2; D uncertain. This CDR3 contains 11 residues. Germline CDR1 and CDR2: SNHLY and FYNNEI. Between the trimmed V and J ends, which lost 5 bases and 4 bases, there was a span of 5 bases. The CDR3 region is CASSFSYGYTF. The CDR3 nucleotides are TGTGCCAGCAGTTTTAGCTATGGCTACACCTTC. The full variable domain, with the rest looked up from reference TRBV2 and TRBJ1-2, is EPEVTQTPSHQVTQMGQEVILRCVPISNHLYFYWYRQILGQKVEFLVSFYNNEISEKSEIFDDQFSVERPDGSNFTLKIRSTKLEDSAMYFCASSFSYGYTFGSGTRLTVV.

This chain uses TRBV5-5 with TRBJ2-3; D possibly corresponds to TRBD2 (7 bases). V lost 4 bases and J lost 2, with 14 bases in between. The germline V gene encodes CDR1 SGHKS and CDR2 YYEKEE (reference sequence). This CDR3 contains 15 residues. The CDR3 sequence: CASSPGAGATDTQYF. As DNA, the CDR3 is TGTGCCAGCAGCCCGGGGGCGGGGGCCACAGATACGCAGTATTTT.

This chain joins TRBV14 and TRBJ1-3, with D perhaps TRBD1 (6 bases). CDR1 is SGHDN and CDR2 is FVKESK in the germline V gene. Trimming removed 1 base from V and 10 bases from J, with 14 bases in between. The CDR3 spans 14 residues. The CDR3 region has the DNA TGTGCCAGCAGCCAAGGGCAGGGGAAGTGGACCATATATTTT. Translating gives CASSQGQGKWTIYF.

This clone was counted only a few times. The chain carries TRBV28 and TRBJ1-5, with 8 bases lining up with TRBD1. Trimming at V came to 7 bases and at J to 8 bases, leaving 13 bases not matched to a gene. Germline V gene sequence: CDR1 MDHEN, CDR2 SYDVKM. The CDR3 is made up of 15 amino acids. For the CDR3, the DNA is TGTGCCAGCAATAGACCGACAGGGGCCTTTGAGCCCCAGCATTTT. Its protein product is CASNRPTGAFEPQHF.

This clone showed up just once. The J gene is TRBJ1-2, the V gene TRBV20-1, with a possible D match to TRBD1 (6 bases). This CDR3 spans 12 amino acids. V was trimmed by 3 bases and J by 3 bases, leaving 8 bases between them. The germline V gene encodes CDR1 DFQATT and CDR2 SNEGSKA (reference sequence). DNA for the CDR3: TGCAGTGCTAGTGCAGGGGACTATGGCTACACCTTC. It codes for CSASAGDYGYTF.

The rearrangement joins TRBV10-2 to TRBJ2-7; no firm D call. Germline V lookup: CDR1 WSHSY, CDR2 SAAADI. The CDR3 consists of 14 residues. V dropped 0 bases and J dropped 3 bases, with 9 bases sitting between them. CDR3 DNA: TGCGCCAGCAGTGAGTCCAGGTCAGGCTACGAGCAGTACTTC. This translates into CASSESRSGYEQYF.

For this clone: Distinct nucleotide sequences in the sample also encode this CDR3. V usage is TRBV3-1 (or the pseudogene TRBV3-2) and J usage is TRBJ1-2; a possible D gene is TRBD1 (6 bases). The V end was cut by 1 base, the J end by 8 bases, with 11 bases between. CDR1 and CDR2 from the germline V gene are LGHDT and YNNKEL (reference sequence). The CDR3 runs to 13 residues. CDR3 nucleotide sequence: TGTGCCAGCAGCCAAGGAACAGGGAACGGCTACACCTTC. It specifies CASSQGTGNGYTF.

V and J are TRBV6-2 or TRBV6-3 and TRBJ2-1; D is possibly TRBD2 (5 bases). The V end was cut by 5 bases, the J end by 3 bases, with 11 bases between. CDR3 length equals 14 residues. CDR1 and CDR2 (germline): MNHEY, SVGEGT. CDR3 bases: TGTGCCAGCAGTACCCTCCGGGACTACAATGAGCAGTTCTTC. As protein: CASSTLRDYNEQFF.

The chain uses TRBV7-9 and TRBJ1-1, with D uncertain. V was cut by 4 bases and J by 5 bases, with 8 bases left in between. The CDR3 is 12 residues long. Per germline, CDR1 SEHNR and CDR2 FQNEAQ (reference sequence). The CDR3 nucleotides read TGTGCCAGCAGCTCCAGGTGGACTGAAGCTTTCTTT. Protein: CASSSRWTEAFF.

This chain joins TRBV5-1 and TRBJ2-3, with 9 bases lining up with TRBD1. Trimming cost V 4 bases and J 7 bases; bases outside gene matches: 7. The germline V gene has CDR1 SGHRS and CDR2 YFSETQ. This CDR3 region has 14 residues. The CDR3 bases are TGCGCCAGCAGCCCACAGGGGGCAGATAATACGCAGTATTTT. This gives the protein CASSPQGADNTQYF.

The chain carries TRBV10-3 and TRBJ1-1; D may be TRBD1 (5 bases). Germline V CDR1 and CDR2: ENHRY, SYGVKD. Trimming took off 0 bases at V and 1 base at J, with 15 bases between the two ends. CDR3 length: 17 residues. Here the CDR3 DNA reads TGTGCCATCAGTGAGTCGACGGGCGGGAGGGGGAACACTGAAGCTTTCTTT. Amino acid sequence: CAISESTGGRGNTEAFF.

V is TRBV28 and J is TRBJ1-2; 10 nucleotides match TRBD1. Germline V gene lookup returns CDR1 MDHEN and CDR2 SYDVKM. J was trimmed by 4 bases and V by 6 bases; bases with no gene match: 11. The CDR3 covers 16 residues. The CDR3 DNA reads TGTGCCAGCAGCCCGAGGGGACAGGGGTCCTTCTATGGCTACACCTTC. It yields the protein CASSPRGQGSFYGYTF.

The V call is TRBV19, the J call TRBJ2-1, with 9 bases aligning to TRBD2. The CDR3 has 19 amino acids. Germline loops: CDR1 LNHDA, CDR2 SQIVND (reference sequence). The ends lost 6 bases at V and 4 bases at J; junction bases unmatched: 19. The chain's CDR3 is CASSKGGQIIAGEYNEQFF. As DNA, the CDR3 is TGTGCCAGTAGCAAGGGGGGACAGATAATAGCGGGAGAATACAATGAGCAGTTCTTC.

V usage is TRBV19 and J usage is TRBJ1-4; TRBD1 matches 8 bases. Germline CDR1 is LNHDA and CDR2 is SQIVND (reference sequence). CDR3 length equals 15 residues. Unmatched junction bases numbered 8, after V lost 3 bases and J lost 8 bases. In DNA, the CDR3 is TGTGCCAGTAGTATGGGACAGGCCAAGGCGGAAAAACTGTTTTTT. It is translated as CASSMGQAKAEKLFF.

This clone was seen only a few times. The chain has TRBV14 and TRBJ2-1; the match to TRBD2 covers 10 bases. The V and J ends lost 4 bases and 4 bases, in that order; junction bases with no gene match: 10. The CDR3 totals 17 residues. Germline V gives CDR1 SGHDN, CDR2 FVKESK. CDR3 sequence reads: CASSRTLSSGGYNEQFF. DNA of the CDR3: TGTGCCAGCAGCCGCACGCTTTCTAGCGGGGGTTACAATGAGCAGTTCTTC.

The CDR3 region has the DNA TGTGCCATCAGTCCAGCGGGAGGTAGGGCCTCCTACAATGAGCAGTTCTTC. Protein sequence: CAISPAGGRASYNEQFF. The V call is TRBV10-3, the J call TRBJ2-1; 9 bases map to TRBD2. With 5 bases clipped from V and 0 bases from J, the junction kept 8 bases outside the gene matches. Germline V lookup: CDR1 ENHRY, CDR2 SYGVKD. This CDR3 spans 17 amino acids.